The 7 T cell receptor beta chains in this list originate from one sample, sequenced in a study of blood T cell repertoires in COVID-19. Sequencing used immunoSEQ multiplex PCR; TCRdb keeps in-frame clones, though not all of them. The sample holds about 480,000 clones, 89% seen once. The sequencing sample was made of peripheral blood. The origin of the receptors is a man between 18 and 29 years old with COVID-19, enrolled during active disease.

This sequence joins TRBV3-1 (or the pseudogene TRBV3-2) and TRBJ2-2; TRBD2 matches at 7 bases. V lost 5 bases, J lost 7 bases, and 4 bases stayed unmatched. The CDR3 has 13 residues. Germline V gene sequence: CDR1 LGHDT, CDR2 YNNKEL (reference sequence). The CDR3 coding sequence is TGTGCCAGCAGCTCGCGGGAGCACGGGGAGCTGTTTTTT. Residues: CASSSREHGELFF.

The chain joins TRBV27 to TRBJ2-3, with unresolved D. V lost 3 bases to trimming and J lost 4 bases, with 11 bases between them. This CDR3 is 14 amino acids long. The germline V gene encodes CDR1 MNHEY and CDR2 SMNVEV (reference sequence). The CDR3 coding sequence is TGTGCCAGCAGTTTTATGAGCCTACCAGATACGCAGTATTTT. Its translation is CASSFMSLPDTQYF.

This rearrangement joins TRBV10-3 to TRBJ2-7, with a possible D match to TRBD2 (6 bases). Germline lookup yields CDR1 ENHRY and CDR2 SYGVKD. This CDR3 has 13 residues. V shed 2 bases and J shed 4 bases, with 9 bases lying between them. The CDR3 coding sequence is TGTGCCATCAGTGAGGGAGGGGATTACGAGCAGTACTTC. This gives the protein CAISEGGDYEQYF.

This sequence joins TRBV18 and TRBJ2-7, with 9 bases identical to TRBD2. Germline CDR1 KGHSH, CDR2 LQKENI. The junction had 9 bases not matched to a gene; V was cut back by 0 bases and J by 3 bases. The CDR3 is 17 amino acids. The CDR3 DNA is TGTGCCAGCTCACCACCGATCGCGGGAGGGCCCTACTACGAGCAGTACTTC. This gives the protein CASSPPIAGGPYYEQYF.

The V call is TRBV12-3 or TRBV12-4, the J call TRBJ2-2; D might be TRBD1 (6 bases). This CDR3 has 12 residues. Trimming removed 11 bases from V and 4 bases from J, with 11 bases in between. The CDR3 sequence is CASRGITGELFF. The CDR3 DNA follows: TGTGCCTCCAGGGGTATCACCGGGGAGCTGTTTTTT.

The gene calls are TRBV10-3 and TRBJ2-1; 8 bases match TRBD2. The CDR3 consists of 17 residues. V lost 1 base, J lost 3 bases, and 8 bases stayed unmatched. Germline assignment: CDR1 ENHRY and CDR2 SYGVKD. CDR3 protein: CAISEWSGGSHYNEQFF. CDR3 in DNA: TGTGCCATCAGTGAGTGGAGCGGGGGTTCCCACTACAATGAGCAGTTCTTC.

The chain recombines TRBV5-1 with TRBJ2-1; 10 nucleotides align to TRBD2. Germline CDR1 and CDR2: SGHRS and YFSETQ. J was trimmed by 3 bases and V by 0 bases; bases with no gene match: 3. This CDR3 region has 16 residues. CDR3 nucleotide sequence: TGCGCCAGCAGCTTGGTGTTAGCGGGGGGCTACAATGAGCAGTTCTTC. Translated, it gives CASSLVLAGGYNEQFF.